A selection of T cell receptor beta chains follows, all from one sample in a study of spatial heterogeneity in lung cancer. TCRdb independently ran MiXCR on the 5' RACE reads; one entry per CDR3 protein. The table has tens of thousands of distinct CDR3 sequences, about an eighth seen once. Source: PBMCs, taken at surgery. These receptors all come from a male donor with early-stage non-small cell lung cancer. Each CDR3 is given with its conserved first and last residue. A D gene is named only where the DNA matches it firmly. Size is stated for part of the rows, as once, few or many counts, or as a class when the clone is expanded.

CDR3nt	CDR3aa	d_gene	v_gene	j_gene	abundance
TGTGCCAGCAGCCTGCCGGGACAGGTGGCAGATACGCAGTATTTT	CASSLPGQVADTQYF	TRBD1	TRBV28	TRBJ2-3	few
TGTGCCAGCAGCCTACAGGCCTACGAGCAGTACTTC	CASSLQAYEQYF	NA	TRBV5-6	TRBJ2-7	many
TGCAGCGTTGAAGATGTAGCACCCGAGACCCAGTACTTC	CSVEDVAPETQYF	NA	TRBV29-1	TRBJ2-5	few
TGCGCCAGCAGCCCCTGGGACAGGGCGAGCTCCTATAATTCACCCCTCCACTTT	CASSPWDRASSYNSPLHF	TRBD1	TRBV5-1	TRBJ1-6	NA
TGTGCCAGCAGCTTACTGATGGGACAGGGGGTGGAGACCCAGTACTTC	CASSLLMGQGVETQYF	TRBD1	TRBV7-2	TRBJ2-5	NA
TGTGCCAGCAGCACTCAGGGGGCAGGAGACAATGAGCAGTTCTTC	CASSTQGAGDNEQFF	TRBD1	TRBV11-3	TRBJ2-1	many
TGCGCCAGCAGCTTGGATGGACAAGGGTATGGCTACACCTTC	CASSLDGQGYGYTF	NA	TRBV5-1	TRBJ1-2	many
TGTGCCAGCAGGGAGACTAGCGGATACAATGAGCAGTTCTTC	CASRETSGYNEQFF	TRBD2	TRBV7-2	TRBJ2-1	few
TGTGCCAGCTCACTTCTCTCTTTCGTGGACACTGAAGCTTTCTTT	CASSLLSFVDTEAFF	NA	TRBV18	TRBJ1-1	few
TGCGCCAGCAGCTCTGGGGAGTCCGGAGATTACGAGCAGTACTTC	CASSSGESGDYEQYF	NA	TRBV5-1	TRBJ2-7	many
TGCAGTGCTAGAGCAACAGGGGGCTCGGATGGCTACACCTTC	CSARATGGSDGYTF	TRBD1	TRBV20-1	TRBJ1-2	NA
TGCGCCAGCAGTGGAGGACAGGGTCGGTCCAAAAACATTCAGTACTTC	CASSGGQGRSKNIQYF	TRBD1	TRBV5-1	TRBJ2-4	many
TGTGCCAGCAGTTTCTCCGGACAGCCTCTAGGAGCTTTCTTT	CASSFSGQPLGAFF	NA	TRBV12-3/TRBV12-4	TRBJ1-1	once
TGTGCCAGCAGCTTATCTGGCTGGGTCCGGGATGAAGCTTTCTTT	CASSLSGWVRDEAFF	NA	TRBV11-2	TRBJ1-1	many
TGTGCCAGCAGCTTAGGTTTGTACACTGAAGCTTTCTTT	CASSLGLYTEAFF	NA	TRBV7-9	TRBJ1-1	NA
TGTGCCAGCAGCTTAGGAGGGGATCAGCCCCAGCATTTT	CASSLGGDQPQHF	NA	TRBV7-2	TRBJ1-5	few
TGTGCCAGCAGCTTTCTTTCCCCAGGGAATGGCTACACCTTC	CASSFLSPGNGYTF	NA	TRBV5-6	TRBJ1-2	NA
TGTGCCAGCAGCGTTCTAGCGGGAACCTACAATGAGCAGTTCTTC	CASSVLAGTYNEQFF	TRBD2	TRBV7-3	TRBJ2-1	few
TGTGCCAGCGCCCTCCCAATCTCCTACGAGCAGTACTTC	CASALPISYEQYF	NA	TRBV2	TRBJ2-7	NA
TGCGCCAGCAGCCCCCGACCAACAGTATCCCTCAGAGCTAACTATGGCTACACCTTC	CASSPRPTVSLRANYGYTF	NA	TRBV5-1	TRBJ1-2	few
TGTGCCAGCAGCCAACTGGGGGCGAGGACCGGGGAGCTGTTTTTT	CASSQLGARTGELFF	NA	TRBV3-1	TRBJ2-2	many
TGTGCCAGCAGTTTGACTAGCTACGATGAGCAGTTCTTC	CASSLTSYDEQFF	TRBD2	TRBV6-2/TRBV6-3	TRBJ2-1	NA
TGTGCCATCAGCGGGGGGCCCTCCTACGAGCAGTACTTC	CAISGGPSYEQYF	NA	TRBV10-3	TRBJ2-7	NA
TGTGCCAGCAGTGAACAGCACCGAGAGACCCAGTACTTC	CASSEQHRETQYF	NA	TRBV25-1	TRBJ2-5	many
TGCGCCAGCAGCTTGGCGGGACAAGAAGGGAGCTATGGCTACACCTTC	CASSLAGQEGSYGYTF	NA	TRBV5-1	TRBJ1-2	few
TGTGCCAGCAGCGTTCACTACGAGCAGTACTTC	CASSVHYEQYF	NA	TRBV2	TRBJ2-7	few
TGTGCCAGCAGTCCCGGATCCTACGAGCAGTACTTC	CASSPGSYEQYF	NA	TRBV6-5	TRBJ2-7	NA
TGTGCCAGCAGTTACCGGTATAGCAATGAGCAGTTCTTC	CASSYRYSNEQFF	NA	TRBV6-2/TRBV6-3	TRBJ2-1	many
TGTGCCAGCAGCTTAGCGTACGGCGGGGGGGAAGAGACCCAGTACTTC	CASSLAYGGGEETQYF	TRBD2	TRBV7-8	TRBJ2-5	NA
TGTGCCAGCAGTGAAGGTCTGCGACCCTGGGATGAGCAGTTCTTC	CASSEGLRPWDEQFF	NA	TRBV2	TRBJ2-1	NA
TGTGCCACCAGCAGTGGGAAGAGCACAGATACGCAGTATTTT	CATSSGKSTDTQYF	NA	TRBV15	TRBJ2-3	NA
TGTGCCAGCAGCTGGGGACAGGGGGAAAGCCAGCCCCAGCATTTT	CASSWGQGESQPQHF	TRBD1	TRBV7-2	TRBJ1-5	few
TGCGCCAGCAGCTCACAGGGGGACACTGAAGCTTTCTTT	CASSSQGDTEAFF	TRBD1	TRBV5-1	TRBJ1-1	many
TGCGCCAGCAGAAGGGACGGACCCTCTGGAAACACCATATATTTT	CASRRDGPSGNTIYF	NA	TRBV5-1	TRBJ1-3	many
TGCAGTGCTAGAGATAGGACCCTCCGGCGGGACGAGCAGTACTTC	CSARDRTLRRDEQYF	NA	TRBV20-1	TRBJ2-7	many
TGTGCCAGCAGTCCCCCGGACAGGGTGGGGAATGAGCAGTTCTTC	CASSPPDRVGNEQFF	TRBD1	TRBV12-3/TRBV12-4	TRBJ2-1	many
TGTGCCAGCACCCGCGGGGGACGAGGAAATCAGCCCCAGCATTTT	CASTRGGRGNQPQHF	NA	TRBV5-6	TRBJ1-5	NA
TGTGCCAGCAGCTCACTAGCGACAGGAAACAATGAGCAGTTCTTC	CASSSLATGNNEQFF	NA	TRBV7-2	TRBJ2-1	NA
TGTGCCAGCAGCTTAGGCCGGAACACTGAAGCTTTCTTT	CASSLGRNTEAFF	NA	TRBV7-8	TRBJ1-1	few
TGTGCCAGCAGTCAACAGGGGGACACCGGGGAGCTGTTTTTT	CASSQQGDTGELFF	TRBD1	TRBV2	TRBJ2-2	few
TGTGCCAGCAGCTCAACCTTGGGGTTACGCTACGAGCAGTACTTC	CASSSTLGLRYEQYF	NA	TRBV7-6	TRBJ2-7	NA